This TCR beta chain is from a study of cytomegalovirus exposure and HLA in healthy donors (dated by TCRdb to 2015 to 2018). Describing the broader study: According to a later analysis, one platform produced both the 120 validation repertoires and the approximately 670 repertoires of the first cohort. The study was designed to test whether signatures of past pathogen exposure could be identified by cataloging public T cell receptors. Along with the roughly 700-subject first cohort, a separate validation cohort of over a hundred different subjects was used. High-throughput TCR immunosequencing, statistical association of individual TCRs with disease status, and machine learning were combined to predict cytomegalovirus infection status.

The donors were included in the validation cohort of approximately 120 subjects, a group kept apart from the approximately 670-subject first cohort. The germline V gene specifies MDHEN as CDR1 and SYDVKM as CDR2. Spanning cysteine to phenylalanine, the CDR3 consists of 16 amino acids. Only CDR3 DNA remains: 48 bases, in frame from the first base. The junction shows trimming of 3 bases on V and 7 bases on J, and the gene matches do not reach 11 bases of it. The research as a whole found: In vitro tests confirmed that a few of the cytomegalovirus-associated TCR beta chains recognize cytomegalovirus antigens. In both the original and validation cohorts, the classifier was reported to diagnose cytomegalovirus status with high specificity and sensitivity. A later analysis found that TCRs clustered in the first cohort also tended to co-occur in the 130 or so validation repertoires, with just under 95% of cluster scores above 0. According to the authors, the approach could potentially be generalized to other disease states and immunological phenotypes. In the study, approximately 160 TCR beta chains were listed as associated with cytomegalovirus. Most TCR sequences were seen in very few donors, while some public TCRs were found in many individuals. All 130 or so repertoires were used to score co-occurrence in the validation cohort in a later analysis, because that analysis had no HLA typing for the cohort.

The library was produced with the immunoSEQ multiplex PCR assay. Under the source paper's analysis protocol: A statistical classification framework was developed to diagnose cytomegalovirus status using the catalog of TCR beta chain sequences. The source is immuneACCESS, and TCRdb retained only in-frame sequences with V and J called. Part of the clones is not carried over; for the studies checked, unresolved V genes explain less than half of this, and the remainder is unexplained. That table furnishes V, J and clone size, whereas the DNA furnished D and trimming. The sample table lists about 120,000 clones, about nine tenths of them with a count of one. Clones ranked in the top ten supply 2% to 2.5% of the sample. Comment on this clone: Its antigen is unknown. No base qualities exist here, and no much larger clone lies one base off it.

The origin of this receptor is a woman between 18 and 30 years old in good health and CMV-seronegative. The sequence links TRBV28 to TRBJ1-4, with TRBD1 matching 7 junction bases. The sequenced material came from PBMCs. The CDR3 protein sequence reads: CASSLSSRQGVEKLFF. DNA sequence: TGTGCCAGCAGTTTGAGTTCCCGGCAGGGGGTTGAAAAACTGTTTTTT.